These 10 T cell receptor beta chains came from one sample sequenced in a study of response to subunit inactivated influenza vaccine. TCRdb re-analysed the RT-PCR reads in MiXCR, keeping a single row per CDR3 protein. Among a few hundred thousand distinct CDR3 sequences, 10% to 15% were seen once, and the ten largest hold less than 8.5%. The sequencing used non-naive T cells sorted from PBMCs, collected around two weeks before vaccination. Receptors originate from a man in his forties or fifties who received an inactivated influenza vaccine.

This clonotype was recorded at least ten times. The V call is TRBV5-1, the J call TRBJ2-1; 12 bases fit TRBD2. V was pared by 0 bases and J by 8 bases, with 6 bases of the junction left unmatched. The CDR3 is 16 residues long. The germline CDR1 and CDR2 sequences are SGHRS and YFSETQ. The CDR3 reads CASSLARLAGGDEQFF. CDR3 DNA sequence: TGCGCCAGCAGCTTGGCCCGGCTAGCGGGAGGGGATGAGCAGTTCTTC.

In this sample, this clonotype turned up many times. The chain links TRBV4-3 to TRBJ2-1, with D uncertain. V was cut by 2 bases and J by 4 bases, with 15 bases left in between. Germline assignment: CDR1 LGHNA and CDR2 YSLEER. The CDR3 is made up of 16 amino acids. The CDR3: CASSQNSRNRYNEQFF. CDR3 in DNA: TGCGCCAGCAGCCAAAACAGTCGAAATCGATACAATGAGCAGTTCTTC.

This clonotype has a handful of counts. The chain employs TRBV5-1 and TRBJ2-7; maybe TRBD1 (6 bases). CDR1 and CDR2 (germline): SGHRS, YFSETQ. CDR3 length: 17 amino acids. V was clipped by 4 bases and J by 2 bases, with 22 bases between them. The chain's CDR3 is CASSLKYLSGAAYEQYF. The CDR3, as DNA: TGCGCCAGCAGCCTCAAATATTTATCAGGGGCAGCCTACGAGCAGTACTTC.

The sample holds a few counts of this clonotype. J is TRBJ1-1 and V is TRBV4-1; TRBD1 agrees at 9 bases. The V gene end was trimmed by 4 bases and the J gene end by 4 bases; junction bases not matched to a gene: 10. This CDR3 has 16 residues. CDR1 and CDR2 (germline): MGHRA, YSYEKL. The CDR3 nucleotides are TGCGCCAGCAGCCGGCCGGGACAGGGTCTGAGCACTGAAGCTTTCTTT. It yields the protein CASSRPGQGLSTEAFF.

This clonotype has a count of ten or more. This chain connects TRBV28 to TRBJ2-1; 11 positions agree with TRBD2. Unmatched junction bases numbered 12, after V lost 5 bases and J lost 9 bases. The CDR3 length is 16 residues. Germline V gene sequence: CDR1 MDHEN, CDR2 SYDVKM. CDR3 region: CASSPFSGRAGVEQFF. The CDR3 bases are TGTGCCAGCAGTCCCTTTAGCGGGAGGGCCGGGGTTGAGCAGTTCTTC.

V usage is TRBV20-1 and J usage is TRBJ1-5; D gene ambiguous. Germline CDR1 DFQATT, CDR2 SNEGSKA (reference sequence). V lost 1 base, J lost 0 bases, and 10 bases lay in between. The CDR3 covers 15 residues. CDR3 nucleotides: TGCAGTGCTAGAGGATCGGGATATAGCAATCAGCCCCAGCATTTT. This encodes CSARGSGYSNQPQHF.

The chain employs TRBV6-5 and TRBJ2-3, with D possibly TRBD2 on 6 matching bases. CDR3 size: 15 residues. V lost 4 bases to trimming and J lost 4 bases, with 15 bases between them. Germline V gives CDR1 MNHEY, CDR2 SVGAGI. CDR3: CASSSGTLTPDTQYF. In DNA, the CDR3 is TGTGCCAGCAGTTCCGGGACTCTAACCCCAGATACGCAGTATTTT.

This sequence joins TRBV5-5 and TRBJ2-7; D is unclear. Germline V CDR1 and CDR2: SGHKS, YYEKEE (reference sequence). The CDR3 sequence is 13 residues long. V shed 5 bases and J shed 6 bases, with 15 bases lying between them. The chain's CDR3 is CASSLTFSREQYF. The CDR3 DNA is TGTGCCAGCAGTCTTACCTTTTCACGCGAGCAGTACTTC.

This clonotype was observed many times. The J gene is TRBJ2-1, the V gene TRBV5-1; D tentatively reads TRBD1 or TRBD2 (5 bases each). Germline CDR1 SGHRS, CDR2 YFSETQ. Trimming took 4 bases from V and 6 from J, leaving 14 bases between them. The CDR3 spans 14 residues. The CDR3, as DNA: TGCGCCAGCAGCCCTGGGACGGTAATCAATGAGCAGTTCTTC. Translation gives CASSPGTVINEQFF.

This clonotype came up many times. The chain combines TRBV12-3 or TRBV12-4 with TRBJ2-3; 8 bases align to TRBD2. The CDR3 runs to 15 residues. Unmatched junction bases numbered 9, after V lost 8 bases and J lost 2 bases. Here the CDR3 reads CASDSNSGNTDTQYF. CDR3 DNA sequence: TGTGCCAGCGACTCCAATAGCGGGAACACAGATACGCAGTATTTT.